This TCR beta chain comes out of a study of cytomegalovirus exposure and HLA in healthy donors. Study-wide results and limits: Reportedly, fewer N-insertions than the approximately 700-donor mean appeared in an Asian-associated ancestry cluster in a later analysis. Data from an earlier analysis indicated that most TCR beta V segments were productive either about 90% or about 30% of the time. Later analysis identified 16,000 or so TCR beta sequences associated with HLA alleles, using a false discovery rate threshold of 0.05.

The PCR made use of 60 Vbeta and 13 Jbeta primers. The data were produced by immunoSEQ multiplex PCR, yet TCRdb's version contains in-frame clones alone and is incomplete. The sample holds 150,000 or so clones, 82% seen once. Comments on this clone: As yet, its antigen is unknown.

This CDR3 is 12 amino acids long. The germline gives CDR1 MDHEN, CDR2 SYDVKM. The junction had 3 bases not matched to a gene; V was cut back by 7 bases and J by 5 bases. The V call is TRBV28, the J call TRBJ2-5; 8 bases match TRBD1. The source is a man aged 25 to 45 in good health and CMV-seropositive. The sequenced sample consisted of PBMCs. DNA for the CDR3: TGTGCCAGCATGGGACAGGCGGAGACCCAGTACTTC. Amino acid sequence: CASMGQAETQYF.